What follows are 10 T cell receptor beta chains derived from one specimen sequenced in a study of T cell changes during pregnancy in multiple sclerosis. TCRdb keeps only in-frame clones here, not all; method: immunoSEQ multiplex PCR. The data show more than 30,000 clones, just over 90% seen once. Source: CD4+ T cells from peripheral blood mononuclear cells, taken in the third trimester of pregnancy. The receptor source for this set is a female donor in good health, enrolled as a control in a pregnancy study.

The chain has TRBV27 and TRBJ2-6, with D perhaps TRBD1 (7 bases). Germline CDR1 and CDR2: MNHEY and SMNVEV (reference sequence). This CDR3 contains 16 residues. V lost 5 bases to trimming and J lost 0 bases, with 11 bases between them. The CDR3 region has the DNA TGTGCCAGCAGTGGGACAGCGGGCTCTGGGGCCAACGTCCTGACTTTC. This encodes CASSGTAGSGANVLTF.

The chain joins TRBV5-1 to TRBJ2-7; D gene unclear. This CDR3 comprises 15 residues. Germline V gives CDR1 SGHRS, CDR2 YFSETQ. Trimming took 3 bases from V and 6 from J, leaving 19 bases between them. CDR3 sequence reads: CASSYGRSASGEQYF. CDR3 nucleotide sequence: TGCGCCAGCAGCTACGGCAGGTCCGCCTCTGGCGAGCAGTACTTC.

This chain links TRBV11-2 with TRBJ2-2; TRBD2 agrees at 7 bases. The trim removed 3 bases at V and 6 bases at J, leaving 4 bases unmatched. Germline V gene sequence: CDR1 SGHAT, CDR2 FQNNGV. The CDR3 loop spans 14 amino acids. Written as DNA, the CDR3 is TGTGCCAGCAGCTTTGAAGGGAGGGCCGGGGAGCTGTTTTTT. Amino acids: CASSFEGRAGELFF.

This chain links TRBV11-2 with TRBJ2-7; a possible D gene is TRBD2 (6 bases). The V end lost 4 bases, the J end lost 6 bases, and 16 bases lay between the germline ends. Germline V CDR1 and CDR2: SGHAT, FQNNGV. The CDR3 contains 14 residues. The CDR3 DNA reads TGTGCCAGCAGCTCGGGGGTCCTCCCTTTCGAGCAGTACTTC. It yields the protein CASSSGVLPFEQYF.

The chain combines TRBV7-9 with TRBJ1-5; D is perhaps TRBD1 (5 bases). The CDR3 runs 16 residues. Germline V gives CDR1 SEHNR, CDR2 FQNEAQ (reference sequence). Trimming cost V 6 bases and J 4 bases, with 19 bases left between them. As DNA, the CDR3 is TGTGCCAGCAGTAAAGGGGCGTCGGTTCGGAATCAGCCCCAGCATTTT. Protein product: CASSKGASVRNQPQHF.

The V and J genes are TRBV2 and TRBJ2-1, with 10 bases lining up with TRBD2. Germline V gene data show CDR1 as SNHLY and CDR2 as FYNNEI. The ends lost 4 bases at V and 2 bases at J; junction bases unmatched: 2. This CDR3 is built from 15 residues. The CDR3 DNA is TGTGCCAGCAGTGGAACTAGCGGGGCCTACAATGAGCAGTTCTTC. The encoded protein is CASSGTSGAYNEQFF.

The chain joins TRBV19 to TRBJ1-1, with 11 bases lining up with TRBD1. This CDR3 has 15 amino acids. Per germline, CDR1 LNHDA and CDR2 SQIVND (reference sequence). J was trimmed by 1 base and V by 7 bases; bases with no gene match: 5. This chain's CDR3 is CASIGQGAGNTEAFF. The CDR3 nucleotides are TGTGCCAGTATTGGACAGGGGGCAGGGAACACTGAAGCTTTCTTT.

This clone has only one observation. The chain has TRBV11-2 and TRBJ1-1, with D possibly being TRBD1 (5 bases). Between the trimmed V and J ends, which lost 5 bases and 4 bases, there was a span of 11 bases. Germline CDR1 reads SGHAT; CDR2 reads FQNNGV. CDR3 length: 13 amino acids. CDR3 DNA sequence: TGTGCCAGCAGCCTGCCGGGGGGCACTGAAGCTTTCTTT. This encodes CASSLPGGTEAFF.

This chain connects TRBV7-6 to TRBJ2-5, with D uncertain. The DNA end is a closer match to TRBJ2-7, so the J assignment may be wrong. The germline V gene encodes CDR1 SGHVS and CDR2 FNYEAQ. This CDR3 contains 14 residues. The CDR3 nucleotides are TGTGCCAGCAGCCCGTGGCAGGACTCCTACGAGCAGTACTTC. The encoded protein is CASSPWQDSYEQYF.

J is TRBJ2-3 and V is TRBV18; 9 nucleotides agree with TRBD2. Looked up from germline, CDR1 is KGHSH and CDR2 is LQKENI. V shed 1 base, J shed 5 bases, and the junction held 4 bases outside the gene matches. The CDR3 consists of 15 residues. This chain's CDR3 is CASSPQRGAGDTQYF. CDR3 in DNA: TGTGCCAGCTCACCACAGCGGGGGGCCGGAGATACGCAGTATTTT. The variable domain in full, with the rest retrieved from reference TRBV18 and TRBJ2-3, is NAGVMQNPRHLVRRRGQEARLRCSPMKGHSHVYWYRQLPEEGLKFMVYLQKENIIDESGMPKERFSAEFPKEGPSILRIQQVVRGDSAAYFCASSPQRGAGDTQYFGPGTRLTVL.